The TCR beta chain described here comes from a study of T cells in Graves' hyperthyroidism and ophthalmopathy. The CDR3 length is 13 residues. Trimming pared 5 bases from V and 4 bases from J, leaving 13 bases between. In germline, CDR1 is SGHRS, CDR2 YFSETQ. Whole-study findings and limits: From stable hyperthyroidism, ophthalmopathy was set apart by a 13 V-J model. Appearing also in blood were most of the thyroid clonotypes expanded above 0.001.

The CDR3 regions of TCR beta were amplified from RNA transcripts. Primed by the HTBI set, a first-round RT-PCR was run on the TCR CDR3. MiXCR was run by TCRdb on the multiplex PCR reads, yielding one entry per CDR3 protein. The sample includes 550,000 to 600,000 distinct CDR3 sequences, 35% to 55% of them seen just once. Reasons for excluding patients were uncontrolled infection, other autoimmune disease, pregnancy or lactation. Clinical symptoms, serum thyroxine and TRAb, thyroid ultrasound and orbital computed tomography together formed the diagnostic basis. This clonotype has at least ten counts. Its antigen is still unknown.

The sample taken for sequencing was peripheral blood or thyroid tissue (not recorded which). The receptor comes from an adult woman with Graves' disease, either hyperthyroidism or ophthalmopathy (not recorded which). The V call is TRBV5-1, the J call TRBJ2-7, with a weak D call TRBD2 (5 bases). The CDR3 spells CASRVSGLYEQYF. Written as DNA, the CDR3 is TGCGCCAGCAGGGTTTCGGGATTATACGAGCAGTACTTC.